Sequencing of this T cell receptor (beta chain) was carried out in a study of blood T cell repertoires in COVID-19. Overall study context: Donors in the United States, Italy and Spain gave samples during acute or convalescent COVID-19.

Some clones are missing from TCRdb's copy, which holds only in-frame ones; the method was immunoSEQ multiplex PCR. The sample consists of about 210,000 clones, about 89% of them appearing once. Participants came from about 24 US areas, aged roughly 18 to 90 years. Participant reports of clinical history set cohort assignment. Germline loops: CDR1 LGHDT, CDR2 YNNKEL (reference sequence). With 6 bases removed from V and 4 bases from J, the gap between germline ends came to 10 bases. CDR3 length: 13 amino acids. The sequenced material came from PBMCs or T cells enriched from blood (not recorded which). This clonotype originated in a woman under 30 who had recovered from COVID-19. J is TRBJ2-1 and V is TRBV3-1 (or the pseudogene TRBV3-2); TRBD2 is a possible D gene (5 bases). This CDR3 reads CASSRGRYNEQFF. The CDR3 DNA sequence: TGTGCCAGCAGTCGAGGGCGGTACAATGAGCAGTTCTTC.